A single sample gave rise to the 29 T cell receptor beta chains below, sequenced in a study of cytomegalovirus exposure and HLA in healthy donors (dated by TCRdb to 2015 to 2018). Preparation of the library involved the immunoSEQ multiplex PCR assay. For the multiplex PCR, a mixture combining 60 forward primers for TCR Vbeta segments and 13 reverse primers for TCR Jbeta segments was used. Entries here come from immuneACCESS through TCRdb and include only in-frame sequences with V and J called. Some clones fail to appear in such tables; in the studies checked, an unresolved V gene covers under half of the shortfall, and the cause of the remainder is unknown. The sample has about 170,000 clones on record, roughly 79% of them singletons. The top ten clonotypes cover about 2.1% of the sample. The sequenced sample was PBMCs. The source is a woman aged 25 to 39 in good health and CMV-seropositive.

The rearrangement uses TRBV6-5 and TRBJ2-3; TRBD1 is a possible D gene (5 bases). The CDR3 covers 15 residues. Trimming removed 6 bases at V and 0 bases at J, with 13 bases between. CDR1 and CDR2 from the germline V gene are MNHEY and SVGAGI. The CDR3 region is CASSTTGLSTDTQYF. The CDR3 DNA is TGTGCCAGCAGCACCACAGGATTGAGCACAGATACGCAGTATTTT.

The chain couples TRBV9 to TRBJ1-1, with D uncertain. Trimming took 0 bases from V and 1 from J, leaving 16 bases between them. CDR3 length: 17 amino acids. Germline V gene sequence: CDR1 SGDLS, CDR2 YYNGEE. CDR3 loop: CASSVDAGGYANTEAFF. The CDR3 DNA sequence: TGTGCCAGCAGCGTAGATGCAGGAGGTTATGCGAACACTGAAGCTTTCTTT.

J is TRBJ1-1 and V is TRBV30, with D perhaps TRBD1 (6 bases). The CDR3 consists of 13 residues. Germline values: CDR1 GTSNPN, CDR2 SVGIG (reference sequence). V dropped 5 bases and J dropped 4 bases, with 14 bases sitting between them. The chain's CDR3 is CAWARGKGTEAFF. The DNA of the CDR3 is TGTGCCTGGGCCAGGGGCAAGGGCACTGAAGCTTTCTTT.

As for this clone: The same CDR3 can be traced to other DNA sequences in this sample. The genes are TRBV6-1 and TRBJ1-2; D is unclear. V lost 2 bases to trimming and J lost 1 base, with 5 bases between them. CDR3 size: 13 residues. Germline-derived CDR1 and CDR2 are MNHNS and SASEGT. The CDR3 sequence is CASSETGNYGYTF. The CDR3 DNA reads TGTGCCAGCAGTGAAACGGGTAACTATGGCTACACCTTC.

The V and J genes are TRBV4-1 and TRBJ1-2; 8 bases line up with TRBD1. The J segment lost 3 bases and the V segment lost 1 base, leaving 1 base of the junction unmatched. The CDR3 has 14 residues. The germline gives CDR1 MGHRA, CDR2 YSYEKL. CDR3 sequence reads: CASSQATGDYGYTF. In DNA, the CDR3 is TGCGCCAGCAGCCAAGCGACAGGGGACTATGGCTACACCTTC.

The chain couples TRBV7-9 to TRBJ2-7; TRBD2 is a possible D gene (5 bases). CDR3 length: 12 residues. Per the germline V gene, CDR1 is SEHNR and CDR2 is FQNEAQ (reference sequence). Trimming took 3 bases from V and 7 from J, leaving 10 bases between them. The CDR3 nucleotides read TGTGCCAGCAGCTTGGACCGAGGGGAGCAGTACTTC. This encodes CASSLDRGEQYF.

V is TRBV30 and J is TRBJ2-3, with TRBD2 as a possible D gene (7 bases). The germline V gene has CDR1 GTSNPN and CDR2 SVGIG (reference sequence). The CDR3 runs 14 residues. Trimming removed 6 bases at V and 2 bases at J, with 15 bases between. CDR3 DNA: TGTGCCTGCGAAGGGGGGGACGTCACAGATACGCAGTATTTT. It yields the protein CACEGGDVTDTQYF.

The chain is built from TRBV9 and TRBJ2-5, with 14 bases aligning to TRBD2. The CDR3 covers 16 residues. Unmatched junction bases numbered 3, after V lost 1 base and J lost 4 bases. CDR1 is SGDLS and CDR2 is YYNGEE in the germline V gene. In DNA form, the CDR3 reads TGTGCCAGCAGCGTAAAGGGACTAGCGGGAGTAGAGACCCAGTACTTC. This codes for CASSVKGLAGVETQYF.

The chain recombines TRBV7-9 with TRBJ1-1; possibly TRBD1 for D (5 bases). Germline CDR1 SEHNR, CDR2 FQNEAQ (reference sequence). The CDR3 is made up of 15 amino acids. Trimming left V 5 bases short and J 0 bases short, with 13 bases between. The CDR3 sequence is CASSLPGGVNTEAFF. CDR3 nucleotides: TGTGCCAGCAGCCTCCCCGGGGGGGTGAACACTGAAGCTTTCTTT.

The CDR3 sequence is CASKEQGRETQYF. CDR3 coding DNA: TGTGCCAGCAAAGAGCAGGGGCGAGAGACCCAGTACTTC. The chain couples TRBV21-1 to TRBJ2-5; whether TRBD1, the table's D call, matches the DNA was not checked. TRBV21-1 is given as a pseudogene. The CDR3 totals 13 residues.

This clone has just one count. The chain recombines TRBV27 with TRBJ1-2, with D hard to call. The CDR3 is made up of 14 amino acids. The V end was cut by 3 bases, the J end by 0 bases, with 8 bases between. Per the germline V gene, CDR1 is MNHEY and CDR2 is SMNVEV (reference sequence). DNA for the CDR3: TGTGCCAGCAGTTTTTCCCAGACTAACTATGGCTACACCTTC. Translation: CASSFSQTNYGYTF.

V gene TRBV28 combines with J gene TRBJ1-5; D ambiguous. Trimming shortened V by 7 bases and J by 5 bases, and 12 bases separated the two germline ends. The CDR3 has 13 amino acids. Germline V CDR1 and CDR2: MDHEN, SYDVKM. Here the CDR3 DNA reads TGTGCCAGCAAATCGGGGATAGATCAGCCCCAGCATTTT. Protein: CASKSGIDQPQHF.

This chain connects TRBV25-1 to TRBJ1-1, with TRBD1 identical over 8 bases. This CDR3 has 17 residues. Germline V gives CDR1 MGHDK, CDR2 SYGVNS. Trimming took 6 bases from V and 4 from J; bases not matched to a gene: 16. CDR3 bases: TGTGCCAGCAGGGACGCCTCGACAGGGGCCAAGGGCACTGAAGCTTTCTTT. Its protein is CASRDASTGAKGTEAFF.

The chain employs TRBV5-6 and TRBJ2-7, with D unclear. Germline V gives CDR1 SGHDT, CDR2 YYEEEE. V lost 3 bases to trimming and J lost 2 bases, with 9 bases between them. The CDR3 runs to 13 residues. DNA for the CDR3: TGTGCCAGCAGCTCTTCTATCCCCTACGAGCAGTACTTC. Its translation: CASSSSIPYEQYF.

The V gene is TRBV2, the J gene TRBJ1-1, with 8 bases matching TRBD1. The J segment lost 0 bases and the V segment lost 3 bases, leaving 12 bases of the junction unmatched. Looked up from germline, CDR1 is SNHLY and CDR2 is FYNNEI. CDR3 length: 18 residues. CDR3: CASSDFSGQGPMNTEAFF. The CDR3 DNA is TGTGCCAGCAGTGATTTTTCTGGACAGGGACCGATGAACACTGAAGCTTTCTTT.

CDR3 protein: CASKRGLGTEAFF. CDR3 in DNA: TGCGCCAGTAAAAGGGGGCTTGGGACTGAAGCTTTCTTT. This chain joins TRBV10-1 and TRBJ1-1; 7 bases agree with TRBD1. Germline lookup yields CDR1 WNHNN and CDR2 SYGVQD (reference sequence). V gave up 9 bases and J gave up 5 bases; unmatched junction bases: 9. The CDR3 is 13 residues long.

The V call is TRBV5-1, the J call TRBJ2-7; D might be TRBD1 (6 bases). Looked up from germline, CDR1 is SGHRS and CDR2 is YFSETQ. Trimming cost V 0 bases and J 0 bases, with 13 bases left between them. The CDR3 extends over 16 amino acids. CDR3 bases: TGCGCCAGCAGCTTGGCTCTCCGACAGGACTCCTACGAGCAGTACTTC. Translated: CASSLALRQDSYEQYF.

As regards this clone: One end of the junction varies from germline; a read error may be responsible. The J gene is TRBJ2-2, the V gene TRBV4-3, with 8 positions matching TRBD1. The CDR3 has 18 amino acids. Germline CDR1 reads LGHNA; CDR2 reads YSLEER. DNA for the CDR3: TGCGCCAGCAGCCAATACTTGACAGGGGTTATGAACACCGGGGGGCTGTTTTTT. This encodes CASSQYLTGVMNTGGLFF.

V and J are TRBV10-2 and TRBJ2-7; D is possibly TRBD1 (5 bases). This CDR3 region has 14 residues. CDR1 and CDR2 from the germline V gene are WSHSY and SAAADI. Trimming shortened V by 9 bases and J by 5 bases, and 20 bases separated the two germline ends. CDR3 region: CASTGTRGGHEQYF. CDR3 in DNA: TGCGCCAGTACAGGTACTCGTGGTGGCCACGAGCAGTACTTC.

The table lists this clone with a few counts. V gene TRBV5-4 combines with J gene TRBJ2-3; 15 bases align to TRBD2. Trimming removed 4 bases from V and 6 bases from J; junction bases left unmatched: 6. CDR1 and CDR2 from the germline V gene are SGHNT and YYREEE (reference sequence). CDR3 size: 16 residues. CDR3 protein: CASSPGLAGGYDTQYF. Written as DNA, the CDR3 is TGTGCCAGCAGCCCGGGACTAGCGGGGGGCTACGATACGCAGTATTTT.

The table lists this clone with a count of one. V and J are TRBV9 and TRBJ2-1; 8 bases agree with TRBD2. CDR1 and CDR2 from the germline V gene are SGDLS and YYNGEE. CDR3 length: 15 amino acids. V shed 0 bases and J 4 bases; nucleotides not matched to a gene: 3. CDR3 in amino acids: CASSVVAGNYNEQFF. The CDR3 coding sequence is TGTGCCAGCAGCGTAGTAGCGGGGAATTACAATGAGCAGTTCTTC.

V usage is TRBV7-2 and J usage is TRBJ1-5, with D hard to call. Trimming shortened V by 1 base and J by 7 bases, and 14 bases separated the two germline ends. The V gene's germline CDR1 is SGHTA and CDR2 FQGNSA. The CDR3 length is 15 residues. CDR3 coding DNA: TGTGCCAGCAGCTTAGTGTCCGGGAATAACCAGCCCCAGCATTTT. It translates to CASSLVSGNNQPQHF.

The CDR3, as DNA: TGTGCCAGCAGTTTAATCGGACAGGGAGAAGCTTTCTTT. The encoded protein is CASSLIGQGEAFF. The gene calls are TRBV28 and TRBJ1-1; 8 bases line up with TRBD1. This CDR3 is built from 13 residues. Unmatched junction bases numbered 4, after V lost 2 bases and J lost 8 bases. In germline, CDR1 is MDHEN, CDR2 SYDVKM.

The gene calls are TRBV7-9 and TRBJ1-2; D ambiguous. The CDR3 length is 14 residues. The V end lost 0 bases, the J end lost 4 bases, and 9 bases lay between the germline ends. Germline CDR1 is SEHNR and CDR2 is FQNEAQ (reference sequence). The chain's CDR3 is CASSLAEGVYGYTF. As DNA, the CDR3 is TGTGCCAGCAGCTTAGCGGAGGGCGTCTATGGCTACACCTTC.

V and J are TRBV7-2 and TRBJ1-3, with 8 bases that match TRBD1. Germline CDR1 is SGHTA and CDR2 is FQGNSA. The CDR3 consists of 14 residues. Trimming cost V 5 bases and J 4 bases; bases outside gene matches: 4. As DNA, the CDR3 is TGTGCCAGCAGCCGGACAGGGCGCGGAAACACCATATATTTT. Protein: CASSRTGRGNTIYF.

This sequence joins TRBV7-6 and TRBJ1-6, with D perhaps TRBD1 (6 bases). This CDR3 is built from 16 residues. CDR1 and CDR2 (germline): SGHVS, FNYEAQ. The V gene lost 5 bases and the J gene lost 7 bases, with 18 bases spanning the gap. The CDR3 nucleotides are TGTGCCAGCAGCCTCGGGACACCTGGGGCAAATTCACCCCTCCACTTT. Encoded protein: CASSLGTPGANSPLHF.

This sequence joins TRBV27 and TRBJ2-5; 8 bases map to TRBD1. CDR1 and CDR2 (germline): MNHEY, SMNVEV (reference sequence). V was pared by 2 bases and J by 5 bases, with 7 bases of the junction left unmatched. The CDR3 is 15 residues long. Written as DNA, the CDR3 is TGTGCCAGCAGTTTAACCCGGACAGGGCCGGAGACCCAGTACTTC. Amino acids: CASSLTRTGPETQYF.

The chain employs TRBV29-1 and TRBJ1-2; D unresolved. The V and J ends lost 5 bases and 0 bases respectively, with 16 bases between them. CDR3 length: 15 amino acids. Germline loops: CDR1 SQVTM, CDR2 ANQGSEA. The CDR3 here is CSVKPRVAANYGYTF. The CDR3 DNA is TGCAGCGTTAAGCCTCGAGTTGCCGCTAACTATGGCTACACCTTC. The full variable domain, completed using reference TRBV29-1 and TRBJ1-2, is SAVISQKPSRDICQRGTSLTIQCQVDSQVTMMFWYRQQPGQSLTLIATANQGSEATYESGFVIDKFPISRPNLTFSTLTVSNMSPEDSSIYLCSVKPRVAANYGYTFGSGTRLTVV.

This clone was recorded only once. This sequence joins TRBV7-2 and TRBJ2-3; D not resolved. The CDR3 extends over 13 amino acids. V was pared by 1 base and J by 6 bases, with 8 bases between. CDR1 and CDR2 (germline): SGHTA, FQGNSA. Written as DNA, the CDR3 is TGTGCCAGCAGCTTAGTCCAGGCCGATACGCAGTATTTT. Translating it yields CASSLVQADTQYF.